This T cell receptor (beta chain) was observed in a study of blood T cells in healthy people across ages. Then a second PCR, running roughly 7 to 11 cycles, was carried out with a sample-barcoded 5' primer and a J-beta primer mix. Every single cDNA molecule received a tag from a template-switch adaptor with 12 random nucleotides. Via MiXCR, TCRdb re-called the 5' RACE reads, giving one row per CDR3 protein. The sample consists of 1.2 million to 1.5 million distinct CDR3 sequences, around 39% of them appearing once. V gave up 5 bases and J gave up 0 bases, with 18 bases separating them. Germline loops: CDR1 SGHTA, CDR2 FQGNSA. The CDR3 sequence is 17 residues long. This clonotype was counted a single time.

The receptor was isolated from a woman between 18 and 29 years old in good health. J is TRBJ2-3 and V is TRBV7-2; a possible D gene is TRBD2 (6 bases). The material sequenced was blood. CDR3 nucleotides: TGTGCCAGCAGCCCAAGACGAGCGGGCGCTAGCACAGATACGCAGTATTTT. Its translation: CASSPRRAGASTDTQYF.